The subject of this entry is one T cell receptor (beta chain). There is no known antigen for this receptor. Base quality data are lacking; no much larger clone is found one base away. The sample carries other DNA sequences with the same CDR3. This record belongs to a study of blood T cell repertoires in COVID-19 (dated by TCRdb to the early 2020s). Broadly, across the study: Samples from collaborators originated in the United States, Italy and Spain and spanned both the acute and convalescent phases of COVID-19. The prospective study material was composed of cDNA or gDNA derived from T cells, B-cell-depleted T cells, or PBMCs. Subjects who had been exposed to COVID-19, were actively infected with it, or had recovered from it provided the deeply sampled blood TCRbeta repertoires that made up the dataset. The repertoires were released in a freely available public database meant as a resource for research on the immune response to SARS-CoV-2. Samples were obtained from the ongoing ImmuneRACE study (first 160 participants) and from 1,254 subjects provided by 6 global collaborators. Sample metadata almost always included a de-identified subject ID, COVID-19 status, age in years and sex. Where available, HLA class I and class II types were obtained from metadata supplied by the sample provider rather than from assay-based typing.

TCRbeta CDR3 regions were amplified from genomic DNA using the immunoSEQ Assay, a bias-controlled multiplex PCR. The original methods were these. Nucleated cell counts per sample were estimated from amplification of reference gene primers within the assay. To quantify the absolute abundance of each unique TCRbeta CDR3 rearrangement, sequence reads were collapsed and filtered. For each sample, productive Simpson clonality was calculated as the square root of Simpson's diversity index over productive rearrangements. TCRdb stores this immuneACCESS table with in-frame sequences only. Part of the clones is absent; in the studies checked, under half of the shortfall reflects unresolved V genes, and no reason is known for the rest. For V, J and clone size, that table is used; D and trimming come from the DNA. The sample table records tens of thousands of clones; 80% to 90% of these occur just once. The top ten clonotypes cover roughly 14% of the sample.

CDR1 and CDR2, per the germline V gene, are KGHSH and LQKENI. The V and J ends are trimmed by 1 base and 0 bases, leaving 7 bases between them. From its cysteine to its phenylalanine, the CDR3 spans 14 amino acids. CDR3 DNA is the only sequence kept; it has 42 bases, read in frame from the first base. Each collaborating institution followed its own protocols to collect whole blood in K2EDTA tubes. For TCRbeta analysis, collaborators shipped samples in one of three forms: frozen whole blood, isolated PBMCs, or DNA extracted from either of those sample types. What the authors observed across the whole study: The quantity of clinical and demographic metadata differed by source and by participant and was supplied without curation.

This clonotype was obtained from a human donor in a cohort sampled during active COVID-19. The donor label of this sample is uncertain. Sequencing was carried out using peripheral blood. The chain joins TRBV18 to TRBJ2-7; matching of 5 bases hints at TRBD2 as the D gene. The nucleotide sequence is given as TGTGCCAGCTCACCACGTGAGGGCTCCTACGAGCAGTACTTC. The encoded protein is CASSPREGSYEQYF.